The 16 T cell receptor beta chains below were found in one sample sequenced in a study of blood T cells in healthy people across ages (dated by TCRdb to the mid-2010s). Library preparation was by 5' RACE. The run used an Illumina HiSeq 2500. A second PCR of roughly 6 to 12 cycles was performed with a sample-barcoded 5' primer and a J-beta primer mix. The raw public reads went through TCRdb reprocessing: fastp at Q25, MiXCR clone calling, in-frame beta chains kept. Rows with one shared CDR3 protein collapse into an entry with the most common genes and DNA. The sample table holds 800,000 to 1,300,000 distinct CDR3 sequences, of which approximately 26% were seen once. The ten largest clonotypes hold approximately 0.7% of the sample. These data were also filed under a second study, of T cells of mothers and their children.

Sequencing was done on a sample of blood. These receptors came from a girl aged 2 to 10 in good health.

The CDR3 loop reads CAISKIGSGSYEQYF. As DNA, the CDR3 is TGTGCCATCAGTAAGATTGGCAGCGGGAGCTACGAGCAGTACTTC. This chain uses TRBV10-3 with TRBJ2-7, with 8 bases that match TRBD2. Germline CDR1 ENHRY, CDR2 SYGVKD. CDR3 length: 15 residues. J gave up 3 bases and V 5 bases, and 9 bases lay outside the gene matches.

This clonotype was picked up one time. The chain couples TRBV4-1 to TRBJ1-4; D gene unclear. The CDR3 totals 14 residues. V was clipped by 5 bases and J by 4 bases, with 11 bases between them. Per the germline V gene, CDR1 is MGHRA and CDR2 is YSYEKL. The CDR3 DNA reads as TGCGCCAGCAGCACGGTACACCTTAATGAAAAACTGTTTTTT. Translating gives CASSTVHLNEKLFF.

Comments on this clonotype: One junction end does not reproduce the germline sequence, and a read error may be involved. The CDR3 spells CASVGSMNTVAFF. The CDR3 coding sequence is TGTGCCAGCGTGGGGAGTATGAACACTGTAGCTTTCTTT. V usage is TRBV2 and J usage is TRBJ1-1; D gene unclear. The CDR3 extends over 13 amino acids. Germline V gives CDR1 SNHLY, CDR2 FYNNEI.

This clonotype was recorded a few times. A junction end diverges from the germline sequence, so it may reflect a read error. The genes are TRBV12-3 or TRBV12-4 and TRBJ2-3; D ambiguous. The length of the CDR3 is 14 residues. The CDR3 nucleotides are TGTGCCAGCAGACCAACCCTAGGGTCGGAGACCCAGTACTTT. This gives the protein CASRPTLGSETQYF.

The CDR3 protein is CASSAGGWDSYGYTF. The CDR3 DNA reads TGTGCCAGCAGCGCCGGGGGGTGGGACAGCTATGGCTACACCTTC. V usage is TRBV9 and J usage is TRBJ1-2; 7 bases map to TRBD1. The CDR3 length is 15 residues. From germline, CDR1 is SGDLS and CDR2 YYNGEE. V was clipped by 3 bases and J by 4 bases; unmatched bases: 9. The variable domain in full, completed from reference TRBV9 and TRBJ1-2, reads DSGVTQTPKHLITATGQRVTLRCSPRSGDLSVYWYQQSLDQGLQFLIQYYNGEERAKGNILERFSAQQFPDLHSELNLSSLELGDSALYFCASSAGGWDSYGYTFGSGTRLTVV.

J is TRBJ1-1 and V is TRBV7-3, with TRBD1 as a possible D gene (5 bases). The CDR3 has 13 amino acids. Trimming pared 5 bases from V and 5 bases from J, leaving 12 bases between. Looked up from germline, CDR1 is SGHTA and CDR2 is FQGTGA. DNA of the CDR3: TGTGCCAGCAGCGAAACTTGGGGGACTGAAGCTTTCTTT. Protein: CASSETWGTEAFF.

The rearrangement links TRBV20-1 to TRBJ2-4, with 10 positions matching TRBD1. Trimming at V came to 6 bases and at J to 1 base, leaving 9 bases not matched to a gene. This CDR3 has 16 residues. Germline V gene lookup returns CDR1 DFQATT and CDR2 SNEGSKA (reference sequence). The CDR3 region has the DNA TGCAGTGCGGAAACCGGGACAGGGGTTGCCAAAAACATTCAGTACTTC. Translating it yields CSAETGTGVAKNIQYF.

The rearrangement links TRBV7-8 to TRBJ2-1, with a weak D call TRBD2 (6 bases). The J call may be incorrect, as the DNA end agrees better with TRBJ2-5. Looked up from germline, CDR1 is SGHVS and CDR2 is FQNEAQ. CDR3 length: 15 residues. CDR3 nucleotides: TGTGCCAGCAGCTTATTGGGAGGATATGGGGAGACCCAGTACTTC. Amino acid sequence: CASSLLGGYGETQYF.

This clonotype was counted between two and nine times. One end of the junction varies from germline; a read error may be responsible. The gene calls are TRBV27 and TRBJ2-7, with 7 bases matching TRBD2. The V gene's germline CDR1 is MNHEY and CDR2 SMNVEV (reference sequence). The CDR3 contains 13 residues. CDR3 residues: CVSTSGAGYEQYF. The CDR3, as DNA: TGTGTCAGCACCTCGGGAGCGGGGTACGAGCAGTACTTC.

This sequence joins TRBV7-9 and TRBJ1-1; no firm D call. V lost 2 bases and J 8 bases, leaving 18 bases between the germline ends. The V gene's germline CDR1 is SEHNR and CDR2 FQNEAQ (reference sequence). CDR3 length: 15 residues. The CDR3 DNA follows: TGTGCCAGCAGCTTATTAGGCGGATCACAGCTAGAAGCTTTCTTT. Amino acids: CASSLLGGSQLEAFF.

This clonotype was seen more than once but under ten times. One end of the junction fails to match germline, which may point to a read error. In DNA form, the CDR3 reads TGCGCCAGCTGGGTTTACCTATCTAACTATGGCTACACTTTC. It specifies CASWVYLSNYGYTF. V gene TRBV10-2 combines with J gene TRBJ1-2; D gene uncertain. Germline lookup yields CDR1 WSHSY and CDR2 SAAADI. This CDR3 comprises 14 residues.

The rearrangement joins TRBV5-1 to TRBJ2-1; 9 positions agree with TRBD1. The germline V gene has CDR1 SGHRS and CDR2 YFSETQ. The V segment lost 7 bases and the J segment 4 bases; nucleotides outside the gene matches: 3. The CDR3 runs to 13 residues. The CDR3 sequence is CASWDREYNEQFF. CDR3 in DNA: TGCGCCAGCTGGGACAGGGAATACAATGAGCAGTTCTTC. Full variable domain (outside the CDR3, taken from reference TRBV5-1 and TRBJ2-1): KAGVTQTPRYLIKTRGQQVTLSCSPISGHRSVSWYQQTPGQGLQFLFEYFSETQRNKGNFPGRFSGRQFSNSRSEMNVSTLELGDSALYLCASWDREYNEQFFGPGTRLTVL.

CDR3 in DNA: TGTGCCAGCAGTTTAGCGCCGGGATTTTTAAGGTACCAAGAGACCCAGTACTTC. This translates into CASSLAPGFLRYQETQYF. This chain links TRBV12-3 or TRBV12-4 with TRBJ2-7; tentative D call: TRBD2 (5 bases). Gene TRBJ2-5 matches the end of the DNA better, so the J call may be wrong. The CDR3 runs 18 residues.

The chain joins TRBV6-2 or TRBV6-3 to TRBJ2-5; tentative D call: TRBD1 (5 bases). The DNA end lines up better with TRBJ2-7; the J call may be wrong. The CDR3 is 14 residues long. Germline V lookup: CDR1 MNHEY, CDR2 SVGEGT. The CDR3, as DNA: TGTGCCAGCAGCGGCCCCGACAGAACCTACGAGCAGTACTTC. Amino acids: CASSGPDRTYEQYF.

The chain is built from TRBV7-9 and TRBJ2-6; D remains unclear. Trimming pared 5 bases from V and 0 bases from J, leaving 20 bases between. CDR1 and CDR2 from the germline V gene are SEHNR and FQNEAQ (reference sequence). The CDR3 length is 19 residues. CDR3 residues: CASSRWATGSNSGANVLTF. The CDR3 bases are TGTGCCAGCAGCAGATGGGCAACGGGTTCTAACTCTGGGGCCAACGTCCTGACTTTC.

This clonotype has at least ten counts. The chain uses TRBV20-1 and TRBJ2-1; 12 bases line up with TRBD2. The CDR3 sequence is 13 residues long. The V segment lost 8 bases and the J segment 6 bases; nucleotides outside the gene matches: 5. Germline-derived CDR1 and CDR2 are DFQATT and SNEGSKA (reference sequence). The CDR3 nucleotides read TGCAGTACCCTAGCGGGAGGGGGCAATGAGCAGTTCTTC. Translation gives CSTLAGGGNEQFF.